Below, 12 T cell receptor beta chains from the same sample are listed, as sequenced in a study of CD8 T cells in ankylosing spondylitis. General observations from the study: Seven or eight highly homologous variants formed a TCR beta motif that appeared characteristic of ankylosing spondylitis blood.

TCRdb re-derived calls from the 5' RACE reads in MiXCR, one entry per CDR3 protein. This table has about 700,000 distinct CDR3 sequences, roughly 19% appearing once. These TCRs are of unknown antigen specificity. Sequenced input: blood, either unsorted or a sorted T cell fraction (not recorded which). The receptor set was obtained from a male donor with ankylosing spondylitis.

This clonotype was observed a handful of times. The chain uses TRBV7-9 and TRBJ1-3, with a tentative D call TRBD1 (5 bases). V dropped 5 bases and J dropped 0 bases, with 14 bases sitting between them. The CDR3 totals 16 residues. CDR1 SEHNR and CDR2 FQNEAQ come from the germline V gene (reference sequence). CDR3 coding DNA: TGTGCCAGCAGCCCCAGGGACTTGGGCTCTGGAAACACCATATATTTT. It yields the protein CASSPRDLGSGNTIYF.

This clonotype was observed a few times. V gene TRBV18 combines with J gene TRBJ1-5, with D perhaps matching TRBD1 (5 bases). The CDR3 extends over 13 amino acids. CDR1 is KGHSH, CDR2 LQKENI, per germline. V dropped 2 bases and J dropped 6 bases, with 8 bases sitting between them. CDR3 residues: CASSPAGLQPQHF. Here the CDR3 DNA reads TGTGCCAGCTCACCAGCAGGGCTTCAGCCCCAGCATTTT.

The CDR3 nucleotides are TGTGCCAGCAGCTTAGATTGGGCCAGCTACACGGACACAGATACGCAGTATTTT. Its translation: CASSLDWASYTDTDTQYF. The chain is built from TRBV11-2 and TRBJ2-3; D not resolved. Trimming cost V 0 bases and J 2 bases, with 18 bases left between them. Germline loops: CDR1 SGHAT, CDR2 FQNNGV. This CDR3 spans 18 amino acids.

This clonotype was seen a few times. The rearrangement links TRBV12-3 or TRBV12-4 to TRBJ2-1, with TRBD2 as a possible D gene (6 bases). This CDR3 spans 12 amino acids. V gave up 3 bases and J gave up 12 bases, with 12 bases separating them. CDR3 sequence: CASSLEGRGQFF. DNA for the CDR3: TGTGCCAGCAGTTTGGAGGGGCGTGGGCAGTTCTTC.

The CDR3 DNA sequence: TGCGCCAGCAGCTTGCCAACAGGGGAAGAGACCCAGTACTTC. This gives the protein CASSLPTGEETQYF. The gene calls are TRBV5-1 and TRBJ2-5; TRBD1 agrees at 7 bases. The CDR3 totals 14 residues. In germline, CDR1 is SGHRS, CDR2 YFSETQ. V lost 1 base, J lost 3 bases, and 3 bases stayed unmatched.

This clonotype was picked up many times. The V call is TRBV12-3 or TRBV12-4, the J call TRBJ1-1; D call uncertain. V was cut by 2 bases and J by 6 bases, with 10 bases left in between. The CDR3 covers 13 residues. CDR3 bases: TGTGCCAGCAGTTTAACGTGGACCTCTGAAGCTTTCTTT. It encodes CASSLTWTSEAFF.

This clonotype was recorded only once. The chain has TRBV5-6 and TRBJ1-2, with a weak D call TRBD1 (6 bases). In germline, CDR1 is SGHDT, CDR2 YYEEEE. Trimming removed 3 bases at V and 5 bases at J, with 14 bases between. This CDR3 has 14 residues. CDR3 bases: TGTGCCAGCAGCTCCCCGGCAGGGGTATATGGCTACACCTTC. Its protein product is CASSSPAGVYGYTF.

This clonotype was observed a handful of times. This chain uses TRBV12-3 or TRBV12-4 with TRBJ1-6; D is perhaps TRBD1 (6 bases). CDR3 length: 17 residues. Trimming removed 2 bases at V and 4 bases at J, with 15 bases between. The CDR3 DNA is TGTGCCAGCAGTTTAAGCCCTTGGCAGGGGTATAATTCACCCCTCCACTTT. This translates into CASSLSPWQGYNSPLHF.

The CDR3 DNA reads TGTGCCAGCTCACCCACAGGAAGCAATGAAAAACTGTTTTTT. Its protein product is CASSPTGSNEKLFF. The chain employs TRBV18 and TRBJ1-4; perhaps TRBD1 as D (5 bases). Germline lookup yields CDR1 KGHSH and CDR2 LQKENI. CDR3 length equals 14 residues. V was pared by 3 bases and J by 5 bases, with 10 bases between. The whole variable domain, remainder taken from reference TRBV18 and TRBJ1-4, is NAGVMQNPRHLVRRRGQEARLRCSPMKGHSHVYWYRQLPEEGLKFMVYLQKENIIDESGMPKERFSAEFPKEGPSILRIQQVVRGDSAAYFCASSPTGSNEKLFFGSGTQLSVL.

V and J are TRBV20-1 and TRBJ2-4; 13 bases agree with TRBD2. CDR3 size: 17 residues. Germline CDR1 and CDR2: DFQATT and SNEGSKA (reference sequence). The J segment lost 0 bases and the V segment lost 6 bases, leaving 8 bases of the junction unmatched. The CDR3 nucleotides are TGCAGTGCCCCAGCCGGACTAGCGGGGGCAGCCAAAAACATTCAGTACTTC. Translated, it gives CSAPAGLAGAAKNIQYF.

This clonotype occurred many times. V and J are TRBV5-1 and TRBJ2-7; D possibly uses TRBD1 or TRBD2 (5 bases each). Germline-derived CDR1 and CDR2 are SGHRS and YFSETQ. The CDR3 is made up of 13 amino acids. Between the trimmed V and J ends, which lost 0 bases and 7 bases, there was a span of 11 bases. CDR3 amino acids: CASSLVAGREQYF. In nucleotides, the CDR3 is TGCGCCAGCAGCTTGGTGGCAGGGAGAGAGCAGTACTTC.

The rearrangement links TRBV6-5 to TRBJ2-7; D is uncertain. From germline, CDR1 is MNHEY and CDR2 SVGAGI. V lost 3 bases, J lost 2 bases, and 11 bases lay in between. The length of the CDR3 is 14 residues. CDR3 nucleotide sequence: TGTGCCAGCAGTTATCGACTCGCACCCTACGAGCAGTACTTC. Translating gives CASSYRLAPYEQYF.